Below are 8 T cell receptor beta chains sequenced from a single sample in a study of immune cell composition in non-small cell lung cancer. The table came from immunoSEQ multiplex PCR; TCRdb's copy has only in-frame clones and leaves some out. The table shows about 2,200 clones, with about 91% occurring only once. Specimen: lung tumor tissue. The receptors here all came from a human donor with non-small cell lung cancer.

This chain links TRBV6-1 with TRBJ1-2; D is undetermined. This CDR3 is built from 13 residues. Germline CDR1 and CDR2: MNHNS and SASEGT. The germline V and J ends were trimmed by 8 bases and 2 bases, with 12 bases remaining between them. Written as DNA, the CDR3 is TGTGCCAGCGCTCAAAGCAACAACTATGGCTACACCTTC. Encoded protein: CASAQSNNYGYTF.

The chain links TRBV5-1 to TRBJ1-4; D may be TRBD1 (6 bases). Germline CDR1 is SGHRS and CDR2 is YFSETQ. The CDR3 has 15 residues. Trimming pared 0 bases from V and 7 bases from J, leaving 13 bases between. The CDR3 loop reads CASSLAGGPSEKLFF. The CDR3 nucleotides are TGCGCCAGCAGCTTGGCGGGGGGCCCATCTGAAAAACTGTTTTTT. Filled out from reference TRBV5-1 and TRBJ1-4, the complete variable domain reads KAGVTQTPRYLIKTRGQQVTLSCSPISGHRSVSWYQQTPGQGLQFLFEYFSETQRNKGNFPGRFSGRQFSNSRSEMNVSTLELGDSALYLCASSLAGGPSEKLFFGSGTQLSVL.

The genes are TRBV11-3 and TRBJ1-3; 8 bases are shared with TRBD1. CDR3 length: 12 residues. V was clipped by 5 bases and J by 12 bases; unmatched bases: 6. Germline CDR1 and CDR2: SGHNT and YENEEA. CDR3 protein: CASSRDRTVIYF. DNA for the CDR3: TGTGCCAGCAGCCGGGACAGGACCGTCATATATTTT.

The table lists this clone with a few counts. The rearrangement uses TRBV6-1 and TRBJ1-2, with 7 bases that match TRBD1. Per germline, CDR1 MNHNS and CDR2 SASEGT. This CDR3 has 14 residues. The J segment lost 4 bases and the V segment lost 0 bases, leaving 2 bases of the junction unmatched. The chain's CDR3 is CASSEAGGAYGYTF. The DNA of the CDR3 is TGTGCCAGCAGTGAAGCAGGGGGCGCCTATGGCTACACCTTC.

The CDR3 sequence: CSVGVRVGTYEQYF. The DNA of the CDR3 is TGCAGCGTTGGGGTCAGGGTGGGGACCTACGAGCAGTACTTC. The rearrangement joins TRBV29-1 to TRBJ2-7; possibly TRBD1 for D (5 bases). The CDR3 extends over 14 amino acids. Looked up from germline, CDR1 is SQVTM and CDR2 is ANQGSEA. The V gene lost 4 bases and the J gene lost 2 bases, with 15 bases spanning the gap.

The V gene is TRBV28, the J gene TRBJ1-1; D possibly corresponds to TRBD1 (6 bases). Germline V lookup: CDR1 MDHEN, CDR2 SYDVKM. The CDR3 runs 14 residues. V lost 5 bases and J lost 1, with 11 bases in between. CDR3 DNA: TGTGCCAGCAGTCAACGGGACAAGAACACTGAAGCTTTCTTT. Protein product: CASSQRDKNTEAFF.

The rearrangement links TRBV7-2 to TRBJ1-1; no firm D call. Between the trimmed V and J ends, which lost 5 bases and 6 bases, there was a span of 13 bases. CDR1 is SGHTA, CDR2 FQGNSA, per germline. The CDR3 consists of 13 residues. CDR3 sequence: CASSPGVSPEAFF. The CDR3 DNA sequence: TGTGCCAGCAGCCCCGGGGTATCTCCTGAAGCTTTCTTT.

DNA of the CDR3: TGCGCCAGCAGCTGGGCCGGGACAGGGGACCAGCCCCAGCATTTT. As protein: CASSWAGTGDQPQHF. This chain connects TRBV5-1 to TRBJ1-5; the match to TRBD1 covers 10 bases. The CDR3 loop spans 15 amino acids. The junction had 7 bases not matched to a gene; V was cut back by 3 bases and J by 7 bases. Germline V gives CDR1 SGHRS, CDR2 YFSETQ.